Included here is one T cell receptor beta chain sequence, with context. This clone's antigen is unknown. No per-base quality is available; no much larger clone lies one base away. Relative to germline, V is 6 bases shorter and J is 1 base shorter, with 13 bases between their ends. Inclusive of the bounding cysteine and phenylalanine, the CDR3 is 15 residues long. Here the CDR3 DNA is all that survives: 45 bases in frame from base 1. Looking up the germline V gene yields CDR1 SGHTA and CDR2 FQGNSA. The data are from a study of OX40 agonist ivuxolimab in advanced cancers. Looking at the study overall: The costimulatory receptor OX40 (CD134) was targeted by ivuxolimab, a fully human IgG2 agonistic monoclonal antibody. Prior anti-PD-1, anti-PD-L1 or anti-CTLA-4 therapy was permitted, and approximately 40% of dose-escalation patients had received checkpoint inhibitors. Peripheral TCRbeta sequencing was intended to test whether TCR sequence diversity was altered and clonal T-cell expansion was caused by ivuxolimab. Partial responses occurred in three dose-escalation patients: two with cutaneous melanoma and one with hepatocellular carcinoma. Among the approximately 50 dose-escalation patients, around 19 had hepatocellular carcinoma, roughly 15 melanoma, 9 renal cell carcinoma and 9 head and neck cancer. A male proportion of roughly 85% and a mean age of 60 years, ranging from about 20 to 85, were recorded for the dose-escalation cohort. Intravenous ivuxolimab was administered to patients every 2 weeks at six dose levels: 0.01, 0.1, 0.3, 1.5, 3 and 10 mg/kg. The paper describes the monotherapy dose-escalation part (N = 52 patients) of the phase I trial of ivuxolimab.

The trial excluded patients who had a history of autoimmune disease or who were on systemic immunosuppression. Peripheral blood for TCR sequencing was collected from all dose cohorts at baseline, on cycle 4 day 1, and on cycle 7 day 1. Samples were obtained from an open-label, multicenter, first-in-human phase I dose-escalation trial of ivuxolimab. Adults with locally advanced or metastatic head and neck squamous cell, hepatocellular, melanoma or renal cell carcinoma were enrolled in the trial. CD4+ and CD8+ T cells were sorted separately from peripheral blood before TCR sequencing. Genomic DNA was extracted from sorted cells for sequencing of the TCRbeta CDR3 region. TCRbeta CDR3 regions were sequenced using the immunoSEQ Assay. This is the immuneACCESS table as TCRdb keeps it, with only in-frame sequences that have V and J called. A part of the clones is gone; compared with another copy, unresolved V genes explain less than half, and the rest is unexplained. The sample table records about 48,000 clones; approximately 85% of these occur just once. Under 2% of the sample is taken by the ten largest.

Broader findings and caveats from the paper: At doses of 0.1 to 3.0 mg/kg, clonal expansion of both CD4+ and CD8+ blood T cells was observed from baseline to week 6. Low levels of normalized T-cell clonal expansion were also seen in some patients who did not respond. In the 0.1-3.0 mg/kg groups, partial responders had among the lowest normalized peripheral clonal expansion, particularly in CD8+ T cells. After ivuxolimab, CD8+ T cells had more expanded clones than CD4+ T cells on average. The antigen specificity of the peripheral T cells that underwent clonal expansion was not determined.

In this chain, TRBV7-2 is recombined with TRBJ2-1, with the D gene not confidently named. The sequences come from CD4+ or CD8+ T cells sorted from blood, collected in a trial of the OX40 agonist ivuxolimab. This TCR was recovered from an adult with an advanced solid tumor such as melanoma, head and neck, liver or kidney cancer. The CDR3 sequence is CASRSDAQSYNEQFF. The DNA sequence reads TGTGCCAGCAGATCGGACGCTCAGTCCTACAATGAGCAGTTCTTC.